This is a list of T cell receptor beta chains from one sample in a study of quantifying T cell responses using KT2 cells. TCRdb ran MiXCR on the UMI-ligation and nested PCR reads and lists one entry per CDR3 protein. This table holds tens of thousands of distinct CDR3 sequences, roughly an eighth found once. The sequenced material came from PBMCs spiked with cells of the T cell clone KT2. Receptor source: a human donor. The CDR3 runs from the conserved cysteine through the conserved F or W. The order of the fields is J gene, V gene, clone size, CDR3 protein. Clone sizes are given selectively: once, few, many, or a class where the clone is expanded.

>TRBJ2-3|TRBV6-5|-
CASSPGGETADTQYF
>TRBJ1-6|TRBV27|few
CASARQGTNSPLHF
>TRBJ1-5|TRBV9|-
CASSVGGQNQPQHF
>TRBJ1-5|TRBV29-1|many
CSVGDRVDQPQHF
>TRBJ2-4|TRBV7-8|many
CASSLYGVALAKNIQYF
>TRBJ1-1|TRBV5-5|-
CASSFLRETEAFF
>TRBJ1-6|TRBV11-2|few
CASRVGQNSPLHF
>TRBJ1-5|TRBV29-1|few
CSPGGFGQPQHF
>TRBJ2-1|TRBV27|-
CASSLLDRGDEQFF
>TRBJ2-5|TRBV30|-
CAWSSGLQERETQYF
>TRBJ1-2|TRBV19|-
CASSTGQVEIYGYTF
>TRBJ2-1|TRBV9|-
CASSFRTSGRNEQFF
>TRBJ2-1|TRBV29-1|-
CSVDRLAGRDEQFF
>TRBJ2-1|TRBV9|many
CASSSGGTYNEQFF
>TRBJ2-7|TRBV6-6|many
CASSYRTGLYEQYF
>TRBJ2-3|TRBV7-2|few
CASSLVASGITDTQYF
>TRBJ2-5|TRBV5-1|-
CASSLGTGQETQYF
>TRBJ1-6|TRBV7-8|-
CASSPYRGQSPLHF
>TRBJ1-5|TRBV20-1|-
CSARSRTGGHQPQHF
>TRBJ2-5|TRBV7-8|few
CASSFTVLEQETQYF
>TRBJ2-1|TRBV7-2|-
CASSPQSLSSYNEQFF
>TRBJ2-4|TRBV3-1|many
CASSQDIASFRIQYF
>TRBJ1-2|TRBV29-1|-
CSVEKTGNYGYTF
>TRBJ2-7|TRBV7-2|-
CASSLGGQTYEQYF
>TRBJ1-1|TRBV6-5|few
CASSYTRAAENTEAFF
>TRBJ2-7|TRBV18|-
CASSADRGYEQYF
>TRBJ1-1|TRBV4-1|-
CASSLTSGRQGWKVDTEAFF
>TRBJ2-3|TRBV5-6|-
CASSRKDLGGTDTQYF
>TRBJ2-3|TRBV20-1|many
CSASLASGRASDTQYF
>TRBJ2-7|TRBV5-1|-
CASRRDNYEQYF
>TRBJ2-1|TRBV13|few
CASKVSGSYNEQFF
>TRBJ1-5|TRBV12-3/TRBV12-4|-
CASSLIGYDQPQHF
>TRBJ1-1|TRBV20-1|many
CSARDLSGRWNTEAFF
>TRBJ2-7|TRBV13|-
CASSETSGGDYEQYF
>TRBJ2-7|TRBV10-1|few
CASSESIPPYEQYF
>TRBJ2-5|TRBV11-2|many
CASREGDPNLPGAQYF
>TRBJ2-1|TRBV24-1|few
CATSETPSGSRNEQFF
>TRBJ1-1|TRBV29-1|-
CSAKGLNTEAFF
>TRBJ1-1|TRBV6-1|few
CASSEQEETEAFF
>TRBJ2-1|TRBV2|few
CASGKTSGTNEQFF
>TRBJ1-2|TRBV7-6|few
CASSLVAGNGYTF
>TRBJ2-3|TRBV9|-
CASSAANGGLTDTQYF
>TRBJ1-2|TRBV6-2/TRBV6-3|many
CASSYSPEANYGYTF
>TRBJ1-5|TRBV18|-
CASSSATSNQPQHF
>TRBJ1-1|TRBV29-1|-
CSVEQARTYTEAFF
>TRBJ2-2|TRBV3-1|-
CASSSRGRLSPNTGELFF
>TRBJ2-3|TRBV12-3/TRBV12-4|many
CASSFGQALGTDTQYF